The next 17 T cell receptor beta chains were all read from a single sample in a study of response to subunit inactivated influenza vaccine. TCRdb reprocessed the RT-PCR reads via MiXCR and lists one record per CDR3 protein. The data show roughly 500,000 distinct CDR3 sequences, 25% seen once. The source material was CD4+ T cells sorted from PBMCs, sampled about 5 days after vaccination. The source is a middle-aged man who received an inactivated influenza vaccine.

The table lists this clonotype with a few counts. This chain uses TRBV7-9 with TRBJ2-2; D perhaps matches TRBD2 (5 bases). The V gene lost 5 bases and the J gene lost 1 base, with 11 bases spanning the gap. The CDR3 totals 15 residues. The germline CDR1 and CDR2 sequences are SEHNR and FQNEAQ (reference sequence). The CDR3: CASSHTGKNTGELFF. CDR3 in DNA: TGTGCCAGCAGCCACACCGGGAAGAACACCGGGGAGCTGTTTTTT. The whole variable domain, remainder taken from reference TRBV7-9 and TRBJ2-2, is DTGVSQNPRHKITKRGQNVTFRCDPISEHNRLYWYRQTLGQGPEFLTYFQNEAQLEKSRLLSDRFSAERPKGSFSTLEIQRTEQGDSAMYLCASSHTGKNTGELFFGEGSRLTVL.

J is TRBJ2-6 and V is TRBV7-3, with D perhaps matching TRBD1 (8 bases). Germline CDR1 is SGHTA and CDR2 is FQGTGA. Trimming shortened V by 1 base and J by 0 bases, and 16 bases separated the two germline ends. CDR3 length: 19 amino acids. CDR3 loop: CASSLKAGDRSSGANVLTF. Written as DNA, the CDR3 is TGTGCCAGCAGCTTAAAGGCGGGGGACAGGAGCTCTGGGGCCAACGTCCTGACTTTC. The whole variable domain, filled in from reference TRBV7-3 and TRBJ2-6, reads GAGVSQTPSNKVTEKGKYVELRCDPISGHTALYWYRQSLGQGPEFLIYFQGTGAADDSGLPNDRFFAVRPEGSVSTLKIQRTERGDSAVYLCASSLKAGDRSSGANVLTFGAGSRLTVL.

This clonotype appeared a few times. The chain carries TRBV4-3 and TRBJ2-2; unclear D gene. The germline V gene encodes CDR1 LGHNA and CDR2 YSLEER. With 0 bases removed from V and 5 bases from J, the gap between germline ends came to 7 bases. The CDR3 contains 14 residues. The CDR3 here is CASSQELRTGELFF. The CDR3 DNA follows: TGCGCCAGCAGCCAAGAATTGAGAACCGGGGAGCTGTTTTTT.

This clonotype was picked up one time. This chain uses TRBV2 with TRBJ2-1; TRBD2 matches at 10 bases. Losses at the gene ends were 8 bases for V and 5 bases for J; bases not matched to a gene: 6. CDR1 is SNHLY and CDR2 is FYNNEI in the germline V gene. The CDR3 extends over 14 amino acids. CDR3 sequence (DNA): TGTGCCAGCGGCGAGGGACTAGCGAACAATGAGCAGTTCTTC. Translating gives CASGEGLANNEQFF.

This clonotype was picked up a small number of times. CDR3 amino acids: CSARGQMEKLFF. The CDR3 nucleotides read TGCAGTGCTAGGGGACAGATGGAAAAACTGTTTTTT. The chain combines TRBV20-1 with TRBJ1-4; 7 nucleotides align to TRBD1. The CDR3 consists of 12 residues. V trimming: 3 bases; J trimming: 8 bases; junction bases outside the gene matches: 3. CDR1 is DFQATT and CDR2 is SNEGSKA in the germline V gene (reference sequence).

The rearrangement uses TRBV15 and TRBJ1-2, with 7 positions matching TRBD1. CDR3 length: 15 amino acids. In germline, CDR1 is LNHNV, CDR2 YYDKDF (reference sequence). With 0 bases clipped from V and 4 bases from J, the junction kept 5 bases outside the gene matches. DNA for the CDR3: TGTGCCACCAGCAGAGACCCAGGGGGAAGCTATGGCTACACCTTC. Its translation is CATSRDPGGSYGYTF.

This clonotype has just a few counts. This rearrangement joins TRBV4-1 to TRBJ2-1; D unresolved. CDR3 length: 13 residues. Germline V CDR1 and CDR2: MGHRA, YSYEKL. Trimming pared 1 base from V and 9 bases from J, leaving 10 bases between. The CDR3 DNA sequence: TGCGCCAGCAGCCAAGTCCCCGTACGTGAGCAGTTCTTC. Residues: CASSQVPVREQFF.

V is TRBV6-2 or TRBV6-3 and J is TRBJ2-1; 14 bases agree with TRBD2. CDR1 and CDR2 from the germline V gene are MNHEY and SVGEGT. J lost 4 bases, V lost 5 bases, and 1 base had no gene match. The CDR3 has 15 residues. DNA for the CDR3: TGTGCCAGCAGTCGGACTAGCGGGGGGTACAATGAGCAGTTCTTC. Translated: CASSRTSGGYNEQFF.

The V gene is TRBV20-1, the J gene TRBJ1-5; 7 nucleotides agree with TRBD1. The CDR3 loop spans 15 amino acids. With 5 bases clipped from V and 1 base from J, the junction kept 8 bases outside the gene matches. CDR1 is DFQATT, CDR2 SNEGSKA, per germline (reference sequence). CDR3 DNA sequence: TGCAGTGCTCAAAGCCAGGGGGACAGCAATCAGCCCCAGCATTTT. It translates to CSAQSQGDSNQPQHF.

The chain employs TRBV29-1 and TRBJ2-1, with D tentatively TRBD1 (6 bases). V was shortened by 4 bases and J by 6 bases, with 7 bases between the two germline ends. This CDR3 region has 11 residues. CDR1 is SQVTM, CDR2 ANQGSEA, per germline. CDR3 sequence: CSVARGNEQFF. The CDR3, as DNA: TGCAGCGTTGCCAGGGGCAATGAGCAGTTCTTC.

The V gene is TRBV7-9, the J gene TRBJ2-7; no clear D. There are 13 residues in the CDR3. Per germline, CDR1 SEHNR and CDR2 FQNEAQ (reference sequence). Trimming left V 9 bases short and J 0 bases short, with 12 bases between. CDR3 bases: TGTGCCAGTATTAGTGGTAACTCCTACGAGCAGTACTTC. Amino acid sequence: CASISGNSYEQYF.

The chain couples TRBV3-1 to TRBJ2-7; 7 nucleotides line up with TRBD1. Germline trimming cut 3 bases from V and 2 bases from J; bases unmatched to any gene: 7. The CDR3 is 15 residues long. CDR1 LGHDT and CDR2 YNNKEL come from the germline V gene (reference sequence). Here the CDR3 reads CASSHTGAQPYEQYF. The DNA for the CDR3 is TGTGCCAGCAGCCACACAGGGGCCCAACCCTACGAGCAGTACTTC.

This rearrangement joins TRBV9 to TRBJ1-6; TRBD1 is a possible D gene (5 bases). The CDR3 has 13 residues. With 3 bases removed from V and 10 bases from J, the gap between germline ends came to 11 bases. Germline V gives CDR1 SGDLS, CDR2 YYNGEE. The DNA of the CDR3 is TGTGCCAGCAGCGCCGGAGACAGATCACCCCTCCACTTT. As protein: CASSAGDRSPLHF.

This chain connects TRBV20-1 to TRBJ1-5; 7 positions agree with TRBD1. CDR1 is DFQATT and CDR2 is SNEGSKA in the germline V gene (reference sequence). The CDR3 spans 12 residues. The V gene end was trimmed by 6 bases and the J gene end by 6 bases; junction bases not matched to a gene: 5. Here the CDR3 DNA reads TGCAGTGCCACTACAGGGGCTCAGCCCCAGCATTTT. It codes for CSATTGAQPQHF.

This clonotype was seen a few times. This chain links TRBV7-2 with TRBJ2-5, with TRBD2 matching over 11 bases. Germline loops: CDR1 SGHTA, CDR2 FQGNSA. The CDR3 spans 16 residues. The V segment lost 5 bases and the J segment 4 bases; nucleotides outside the gene matches: 9. The chain's CDR3 is CASSLPSGGLRETQYF. CDR3 nucleotide sequence: TGTGCCAGCAGCCTGCCTAGCGGGGGGCTTCGAGAGACCCAGTACTTC.

The genes are TRBV3-1 and TRBJ1-2; tentative D call: TRBD1 (5 bases). Germline V lookup: CDR1 LGHDT, CDR2 YNNKEL (reference sequence). V was clipped by 8 bases and J by 12 bases, with 28 bases between them. The CDR3 runs to 15 residues. CDR3 sequence (DNA): TGTGCCAGCTGCCTAAACCCCGGGGGGGGAACTGTGGACACCTTC. The encoded protein is CASCLNPGGGTVDTF.

This clonotype has a count of ten or more. V and J are TRBV10-3 and TRBJ1-1, with no clear D. V was trimmed by 4 bases and J by 0 bases, leaving 6 bases between them. The germline V gene encodes CDR1 ENHRY and CDR2 SYGVKD. CDR3 length: 13 amino acids. The CDR3 DNA is TGTGCCATCAGTGGGTACTTGAACACTGAAGCTTTCTTT. Encoded protein: CAISGYLNTEAFF.